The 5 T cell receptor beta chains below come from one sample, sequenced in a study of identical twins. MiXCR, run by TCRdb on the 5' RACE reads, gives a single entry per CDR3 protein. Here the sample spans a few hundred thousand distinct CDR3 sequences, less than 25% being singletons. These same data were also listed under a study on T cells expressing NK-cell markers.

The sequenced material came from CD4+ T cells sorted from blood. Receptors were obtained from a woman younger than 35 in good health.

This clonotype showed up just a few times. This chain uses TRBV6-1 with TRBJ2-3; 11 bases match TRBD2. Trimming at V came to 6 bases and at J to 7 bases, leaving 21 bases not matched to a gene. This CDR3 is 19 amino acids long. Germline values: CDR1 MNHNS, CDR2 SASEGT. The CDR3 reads CASSPRGLAGGPGVHTQYF. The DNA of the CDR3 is TGTGCCAGCAGCCCGAGAGGATTAGCGGGGGGGCCGGGGGTCCATACGCAGTATTTT.

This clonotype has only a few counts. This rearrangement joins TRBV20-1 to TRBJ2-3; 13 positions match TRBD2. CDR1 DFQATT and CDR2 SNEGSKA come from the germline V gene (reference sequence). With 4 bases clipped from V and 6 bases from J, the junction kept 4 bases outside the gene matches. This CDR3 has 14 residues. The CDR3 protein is CSATGTSGADTQYF. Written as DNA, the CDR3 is TGCAGTGCTACAGGGACTAGCGGGGCGGATACGCAGTATTTT.

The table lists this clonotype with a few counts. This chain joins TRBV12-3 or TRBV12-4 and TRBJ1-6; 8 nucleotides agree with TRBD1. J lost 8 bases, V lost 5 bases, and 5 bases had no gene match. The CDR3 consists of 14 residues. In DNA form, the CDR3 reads TGTGCCAGCAGTCTCGGACAGGGCCATTCACCCCTCCACTTT. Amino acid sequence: CASSLGQGHSPLHF.

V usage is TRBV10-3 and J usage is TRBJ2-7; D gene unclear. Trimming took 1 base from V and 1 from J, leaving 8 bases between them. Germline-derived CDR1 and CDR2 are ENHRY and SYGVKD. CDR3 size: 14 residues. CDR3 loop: CAISEWAVSYEQYF. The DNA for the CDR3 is TGTGCCATCAGTGAGTGGGCAGTTTCCTACGAGCAGTACTTC.

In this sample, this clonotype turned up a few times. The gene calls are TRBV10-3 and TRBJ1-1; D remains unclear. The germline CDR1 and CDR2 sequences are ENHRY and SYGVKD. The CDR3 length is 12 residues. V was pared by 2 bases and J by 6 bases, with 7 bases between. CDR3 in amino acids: CAISEERAEAFF. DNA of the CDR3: TGTGCCATCAGTGAGGAGAGGGCTGAAGCTTTCTTT.